This T cell receptor (beta chain) stems from a study of blood T cell repertoires in COVID-19. Germline V gene lookup returns CDR1 SEHNR and CDR2 FQNEAQ (reference sequence). CDR3 length: 11 residues. V lost 3 bases and J 9 bases, leaving 6 bases between the germline ends. Assay used: immunoSEQ multiplex PCR; TCRdb lists only in-frame clones, some missing. The sample lists 280,000 or so clones; around nine tenths were seen once. The clonotype originates from an older woman with acute or convalescent COVID-19. Sample: peripheral blood. V and J are TRBV7-9 and TRBJ2-1, with D hard to call. CDR3 coding DNA: TGTGCCAGCAGCTTCACGGTTGAGCAGTTCTTC. It translates to CASSFTVEQFF.